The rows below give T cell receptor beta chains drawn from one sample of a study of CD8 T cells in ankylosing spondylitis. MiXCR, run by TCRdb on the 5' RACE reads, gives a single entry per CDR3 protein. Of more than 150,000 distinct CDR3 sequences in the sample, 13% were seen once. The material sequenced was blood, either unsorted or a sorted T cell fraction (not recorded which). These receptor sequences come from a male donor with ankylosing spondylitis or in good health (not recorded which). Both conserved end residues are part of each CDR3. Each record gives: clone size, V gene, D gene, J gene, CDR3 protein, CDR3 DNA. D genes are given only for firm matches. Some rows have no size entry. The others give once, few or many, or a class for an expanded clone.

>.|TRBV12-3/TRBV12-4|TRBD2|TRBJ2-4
CASSFAGVDIQYF
TGTGCCAGCAGTTTTGCGGGGGTAGACATTCAGTACTTC
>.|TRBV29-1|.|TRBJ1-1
CSVARLGPREQIDEAFF
TGCAGCGTGGCGAGGCTCGGGCCCCGGGAGCAGATAGATGAAGCTTTCTTT
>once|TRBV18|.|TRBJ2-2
CASSLRGELFF
TGTGCCAGCTCACTCAGGGGGGAGCTGTTTTTT
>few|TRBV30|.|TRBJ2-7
CAHVGGVGPSYEQYF
TGTGCCCACGTCGGGGGAGTGGGACCCTCCTACGAGCAGTACTTC
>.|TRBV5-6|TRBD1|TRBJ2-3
CASSTGQGYTDTQYF
TGTGCCAGCAGCACGGGACAGGGATACACAGATACGCAGTATTTT
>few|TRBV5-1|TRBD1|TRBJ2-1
CASSRGTGIDNEQFF
TGCGCCAGCAGCCGAGGGACAGGGATTGACAATGAGCAGTTCTTC
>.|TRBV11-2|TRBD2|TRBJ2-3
CASSLDLAGNTDTQYF
TGTGCCAGCAGCTTAGACCTAGCGGGAAACACAGATACGCAGTATTTT
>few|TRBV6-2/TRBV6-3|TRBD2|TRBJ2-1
CASSLAGADYNEQFF
TGTGCCAGCAGTCTAGCGGGGGCGGACTACAATGAGCAGTTCTTC
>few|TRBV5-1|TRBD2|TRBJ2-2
CASSLSGRALNTGELFF
TGCGCCAGCAGCTTATCTGGGAGGGCCTTAAACACCGGGGAGCTGTTTTTT
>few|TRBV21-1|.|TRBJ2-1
CASSKAPGQAHEQFF
TGTGCCAGCAGCAAAGCCCCCGGACAGGCCCATGAGCAGTTCTTC